The clone carrying this T cell receptor (beta chain) was recorded many times. Per germline, CDR1 MNHEY and CDR2 SVGEGT. Trimming removed 2 bases at V and 7 bases at J, with 9 bases between. The CDR3 spans 12 residues. By flow cytometry, patients selected for sequencing had shown an expansion of CD8+CD57+ cells. This entry belongs to a study of CD8+CD57+ T cells in acquired aplastic anemia. The template used for profiling TCR beta VDJ and CDR3 was genomic DNA. A single record per CDR3 protein comes from TCRdb applying MiXCR to the reads. The table lists 100,000 to 150,000 distinct CDR3 sequences, about 40% of them singletons, with 2.6% in the top ten.

The V call is TRBV6-2 or TRBV6-3, the J call TRBJ2-7; tentatively, D is TRBD1 (6 bases). The sequence was obtained from a human donor with aplastic anemia. The specimen was sorted CD4+, CD8+, or CD8+CD57+ T cells (not recorded which) from PBMCs. The chain's CDR3 is CASSYTGWEQYF. CDR3 DNA: TGTGCCAGCAGTTACACAGGGTGGGAGCAGTACTTC.